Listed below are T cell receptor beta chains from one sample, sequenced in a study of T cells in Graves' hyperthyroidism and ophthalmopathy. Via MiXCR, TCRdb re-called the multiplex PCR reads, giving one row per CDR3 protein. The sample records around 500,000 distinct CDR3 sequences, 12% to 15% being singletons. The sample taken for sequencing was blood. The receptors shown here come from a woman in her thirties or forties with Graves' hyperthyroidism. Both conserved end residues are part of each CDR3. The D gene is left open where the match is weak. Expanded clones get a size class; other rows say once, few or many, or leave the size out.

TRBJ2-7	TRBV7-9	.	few	CASSFSKGFRSYEQYF	TGTGCCAGCAGCTTCTCGAAGGGGTTTAGGTCCTACGAGCAGTACTTC
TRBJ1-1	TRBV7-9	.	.	CASSLDTGFSTEAFF	TGTGCCAGCAGCTTAGATACAGGGTTTAGCACTGAAGCTTTCTTT
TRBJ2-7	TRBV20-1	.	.	CSATSGERSSYEQYF	TGCAGTGCTACCTCCGGGGAGCGTAGCTCCTACGAGCAGTACTTC
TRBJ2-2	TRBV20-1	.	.	CSASPQVQVPGELFF	TGCAGTGCTAGCCCCCAGGTCCAAGTACCCGGGGAGCTGTTTTTT
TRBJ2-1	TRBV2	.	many	CASSGTANEQFF	TGTGCCAGCAGTGGTACCGCCAATGAGCAGTTCTTC
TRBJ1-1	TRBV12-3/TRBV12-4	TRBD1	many	CASSAGTGNTEAFF	TGTGCCAGCAGTGCGGGGACAGGGAACACTGAAGCTTTCTTT
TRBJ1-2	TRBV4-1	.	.	CASSQAEFMGRIPAGYTF	TGCGCCAGCAGCCAAGCGGAGTTTATGGGCCGCATACCAGCTGGCTACACCTTC
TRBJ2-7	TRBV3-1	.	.	CASSHLTGKMSYEQYF	TGTGCCAGCAGCCACCTTACAGGAAAAATGTCCTACGAGCAGTACTTC
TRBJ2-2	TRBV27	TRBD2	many	CASSWGLAGAGAGELFF	TGTGCCAGCAGCTGGGGGCTAGCGGGAGCTGGAGCCGGGGAGCTGTTTTTT
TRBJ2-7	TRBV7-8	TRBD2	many	CASSLRLAGDYEQYF	TGTGCCAGCAGCTTGAGGCTAGCGGGTGACTACGAGCAGTACTTC
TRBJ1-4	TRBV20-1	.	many	CSARDRIVPNEKLFF	TGCAGTGCTAGAGATCGTATAGTCCCCAATGAAAAACTGTTTTTT
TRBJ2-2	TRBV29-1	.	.	CSVEPDWSNTGELFF	TGCAGCGTTGAACCGGACTGGTCGAACACCGGGGAGCTGTTTTTT
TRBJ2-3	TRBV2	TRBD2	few	CATSGGTDTQYF	TGTGCCACCTCGGGAGGAACAGATACGCAGTATTTT
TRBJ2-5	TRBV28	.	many	CASSSQGRRVQETQYF	TGTGCCAGCAGTTCCCAGGGCAGGAGGGTCCAAGAGACCCAGTACTTC
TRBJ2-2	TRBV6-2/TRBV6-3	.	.	CASSYPTMTGELFF	TGTGCCAGCAGTTACCCGACTATGACAGGGGAGCTGTTTTTT
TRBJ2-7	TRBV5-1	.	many	CASSLTGLGSYEQYF	TGCGCCAGCAGCTTGACGGGCCTCGGGTCCTACGAGCAGTACTTC
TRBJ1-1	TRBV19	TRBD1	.	CASSNQGVTEAFF	TGTGCCAGTAGTAACCAGGGGGTCACTGAAGCTTTCTTT
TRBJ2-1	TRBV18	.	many	CASSPSTGNPLNEQFF	TGTGCCAGCTCACCATCTACAGGGAACCCCCTCAATGAGCAGTTCTTC
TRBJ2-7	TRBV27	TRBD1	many	CASSFLDRVYEQYF	TGTGCCAGCAGTTTCCTCGACAGGGTCTACGAGCAGTACTTC
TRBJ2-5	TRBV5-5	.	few	CASSLDPEMQETQYF	TGTGCCAGCAGCTTGGACCCGGAAATGCAAGAGACCCAGTACTTC
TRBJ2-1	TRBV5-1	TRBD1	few	CASSLTTGVYNEQFF	TGCGCCAGCAGCTTGACGACAGGGGTATACAATGAGCAGTTCTTC
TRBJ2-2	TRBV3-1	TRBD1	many	CASSQVTGGTGELFF	TGTGCCAGCAGCCAGGTGACAGGGGGTACCGGGGAGCTGTTTTTT